Below are 20 T cell receptor beta chains sequenced from a single sample in a study of cytomegalovirus exposure and HLA in healthy donors. The primer mix had 60 Vbeta and 13 Jbeta primers. Sequenced by immunoSEQ multiplex PCR; TCRdb stores in-frame clones only, minus some. The sample includes 45,000 to 65,000 clones, about 73% of them seen just once. The source material was PBMCs. The receptors shown here come from a man aged 18 to 30 in good health and CMV-seronegative.

The chain has TRBV29-1 and TRBJ2-7; 8 bases are shared with TRBD2. There are 14 residues in the CDR3. V trimming: 7 bases; J trimming: 6 bases; junction bases outside the gene matches: 14. The germline CDR1 and CDR2 sequences are SQVTM and ANQGSEA. CDR3 nucleotides: TGCAGCGCCCGAGGGATAGCGGGAACTAGCGAGCAGTACTTC. It specifies CSARGIAGTSEQYF.

This chain's CDR3 is CSVRRGALEQFF. CDR3 coding DNA: TGCAGCGTCCGCAGGGGGGCTCTTGAGCAGTTCTTC. J is TRBJ2-1 and V is TRBV29-1; D perhaps matches TRBD1 (7 bases). The ends were cut back, 6 bases at V and 9 bases at J, with 15 bases in the middle. This CDR3 contains 12 residues. Germline CDR1 SQVTM, CDR2 ANQGSEA.

For the CDR3, the DNA is TGTGCCAGCAGCTTAGGTAGGGGGGGTTACAATGAGCAGTTCTTC. This gives the protein CASSLGRGGYNEQFF. The rearrangement links TRBV11-3 to TRBJ2-1; D possibly corresponds to TRBD2 (7 bases). CDR3 size: 15 residues. Per germline, CDR1 SGHNT and CDR2 YENEEA. V lost 1 base, J lost 4 bases, and 11 bases lay in between.

In its sample, this clone was seen once. The gene calls are TRBV29-1 and TRBJ2-7, with D possibly being TRBD1 (5 bases). Germline V gene sequence: CDR1 SQVTM, CDR2 ANQGSEA. The CDR3 spans 12 residues. Trimming took 5 bases from V and 4 from J, leaving 12 bases between them. Here the CDR3 DNA reads TGCAGCGTTTTGAGGTCAGGGTACGAGCAGTACTTC. This translates into CSVLRSGYEQYF.

The chain links TRBV7-9 to TRBJ1-1; TRBD1 matches 8 bases. The germline V gene encodes CDR1 SEHNR and CDR2 FQNEAQ (reference sequence). J gave up 4 bases and V 4 bases, and 8 bases lay outside the gene matches. This CDR3 region has 15 residues. CDR3 DNA: TGTGCCAGCAGCTCCACGGGACAGGCAATCACTGAAGCTTTCTTT. Translating gives CASSSTGQAITEAFF. Together with reference TRBV7-9 and TRBJ1-1, the CDR3 gives the full variable domain: DTGVSQNPRHKITKRGQNVTFRCDPISEHNRLYWYRQTLGQGPEFLTYFQNEAQLEKSRLLSDRFSAERPKGSFSTLEIQRTEQGDSAMYLCASSSTGQAITEAFFGQGTRLTVV.

A few counts support this clone. The chain recombines TRBV4-1 with TRBJ2-3; the match to TRBD2 covers 10 bases. After removal of 5 bases from V and 7 bases from J, the junction contained 12 bases not matched to a gene. The CDR3 is made up of 16 amino acids. CDR1 MGHRA and CDR2 YSYEKL come from the germline V gene. The CDR3 bases are TGCGCCAGCAGCTCGAGCGGGAGGGCCTTCAGGAATACGCAGTATTTT. It codes for CASSSSGRAFRNTQYF.

This clone was counted a few times. V is TRBV5-1 and J is TRBJ2-7; 8 bases fit TRBD1. V lost 4 bases to trimming and J lost 0 bases; unmatched junction nucleotides: 9. Germline V gives CDR1 SGHRS, CDR2 YFSETQ. The CDR3 consists of 16 residues. The CDR3 region is CASSPGAGTGSYEQYF. CDR3 coding DNA: TGCGCCAGCAGCCCGGGGGCCGGGACAGGCTCCTACGAGCAGTACTTC.

V usage is TRBV7-2 and J usage is TRBJ2-3; D unclear. The CDR3 length is 14 residues. Germline V gene data show CDR1 as SGHTA and CDR2 as FQGNSA. V lost 1 base to trimming and J lost 7 bases, with 12 bases between them. CDR3 in amino acids: CASSLGPSKNTQYF. CDR3 nucleotide sequence: TGTGCCAGCAGCTTAGGCCCTAGTAAGAATACGCAGTATTTT.

The chain recombines TRBV30 with TRBJ1-6; 7 bases fit TRBD1. J was trimmed by 3 bases and V by 5 bases; bases with no gene match: 4. The CDR3 contains 14 residues. CDR1 and CDR2 from the germline V gene are GTSNPN and SVGIG (reference sequence). CDR3 bases: TGTGCCTGGGCGGGACAGAGCTATAATTCACCCCTCCACTTT. It yields the protein CAWAGQSYNSPLHF.

This clone was observed a handful of times. This chain connects TRBV30 to TRBJ1-5, with D possibly TRBD1 on 5 matching bases. The CDR3 is 13 amino acids. The V gene's germline CDR1 is GTSNPN and CDR2 SVGIG (reference sequence). Trimming removed 3 bases from V and 3 bases from J, with 9 bases in between. CDR3 sequence (DNA): TGTGCCTGGAGCCCAGGGAACAATCAGCCCCAGCATTTT. It specifies CAWSPGNNQPQHF.

The chain employs TRBV6-5 and TRBJ2-7, with 7 bases fitting TRBD1. Germline assignment: CDR1 MNHEY and CDR2 SVGAGI. CDR3 length: 13 residues. The V and J ends lost 5 bases and 5 bases, in that order; junction bases with no gene match: 6. The CDR3 sequence is CASSSGQANEQYF. The CDR3 region has the DNA TGTGCCAGCAGTAGCGGACAGGCCAACGAGCAGTACTTC.

This sequence joins TRBV28 and TRBJ2-7; the D gene is possibly TRBD2 (7 bases). This CDR3 has 14 residues. Trimming stripped 6 bases from V and 3 bases from J, with 15 bases between. Germline CDR1 MDHEN, CDR2 SYDVKM. In nucleotides, the CDR3 is TGTGCCAGCAGGAAGCGGGACACCTTCTACGAGCAGTACTTC. It is translated as CASRKRDTFYEQYF.

This clone is labeled as medium-sized. The chain joins TRBV11-2 to TRBJ2-4; D perhaps matches TRBD1 (6 bases). The V end lost 3 bases, the J end lost 6 bases, and 9 bases lay between the germline ends. There are 13 residues in the CDR3. Germline V gene sequence: CDR1 SGHAT, CDR2 FQNNGV. CDR3 amino acids: CASSLGASNIQYF. The DNA of the CDR3 is TGTGCCAGCAGCTTGGGGGCATCAAACATTCAGTACTTC.

This clone occurred once. J is TRBJ2-3 and V is TRBV19; possibly TRBD2 for D (6 bases). Germline values: CDR1 LNHDA, CDR2 SQIVND (reference sequence). V was pared by 7 bases and J by 0 bases, with 8 bases between. The CDR3 is 13 residues long. CDR3 coding DNA: TGTGCCAGTACGGGGAGGAGCACAGATACGCAGTATTTT. Its protein is CASTGRSTDTQYF.

The chain uses TRBV19 and TRBJ1-1, with 9 nucleotides matching TRBD1. The J segment lost 5 bases and the V segment lost 3 bases, leaving 4 bases of the junction unmatched. CDR1 and CDR2 (germline): LNHDA, SQIVND (reference sequence). This CDR3 region has 14 residues. Written as DNA, the CDR3 is TGTGCCAGTAGTATTCGACAGGGGGTGACTGAAGCTTTCTTT. Its protein is CASSIRQGVTEAFF.

This clone has just a few counts. The rearrangement uses TRBV6-5 and TRBJ1-2, with 10 bases identical to TRBD1. The CDR3 spans 15 residues. Germline loops: CDR1 MNHEY, CDR2 SVGAGI. J gave up 7 bases and V 7 bases, and 12 bases lay outside the gene matches. The CDR3 DNA follows: TGTGCCAGCACCCCGGGACAGGGGCTATTCGGTGGCTACACCTTC. This gives the protein CASTPGQGLFGGYTF.

This clone has just a few counts. The chain uses TRBV11-1 and TRBJ2-1, with 7 positions matching TRBD2. The CDR3 contains 15 residues. V trimming: 4 bases; J trimming: 5 bases; junction bases outside the gene matches: 8. Looked up from germline, CDR1 is SGHAT and CDR2 is FQDESV (reference sequence). DNA of the CDR3: TGTGCCAGCAGCTCCGGGACTACCTCAAACAATGAGCAGTTCTTC. Amino acid sequence: CASSSGTTSNNEQFF.

The chain joins TRBV2 to TRBJ1-1; perhaps TRBD1 as D (6 bases). The CDR3 runs to 14 residues. CDR1 and CDR2 from the germline V gene are SNHLY and FYNNEI. Trimming took off 8 bases at V and 11 bases at J, with 24 bases between the two ends. This chain's CDR3 is CASLRSDSGKVAFF. For the CDR3, the DNA is TGTGCCAGCCTTAGGTCGGACAGCGGGAAGGTGGCTTTCTTT.

For this clone: A read error may account for a junction end that differs from germline. The chain carries TRBV5-4 and TRBJ2-3; D unresolved. Looked up from germline, CDR1 is SGHNT and CDR2 is YYREEE (reference sequence). The CDR3 covers 13 residues. The CDR3 loop is CASSLGSIDTQYF. The CDR3 DNA sequence: TGTGCCAGCAGCTTGGGTAGCATAGATACGCAGTATTTT.

The chain recombines TRBV2 with TRBJ1-6; 9 bases line up with TRBD1. Germline V CDR1 and CDR2: SNHLY, FYNNEI. This CDR3 region has 16 residues. With V trimmed by 5 bases and J by 10 bases, 12 bases remained unmatched. The CDR3 coding sequence is TGTGCCAGCAGTTACGCCGGGACAGGGCCGGGGTCACCCCTCCACTTT. Residues: CASSYAGTGPGSPLHF.